A single sample gave rise to the 14 T cell receptor beta chains below, sequenced in a study of blood T cell repertoires in COVID-19. Method: immunoSEQ multiplex PCR; TCRdb's copy keeps in-frame clones and lacks some. This table holds over 50,000 clones, roughly 72% found once. The sequenced sample consisted of peripheral blood. These receptors all stem from a woman aged 45-65 years with active or convalescent COVID-19.

V usage is TRBV11-1 and J usage is TRBJ2-7; possibly TRBD2 for D (5 bases). The germline CDR1 and CDR2 sequences are SGHAT and FQDESV (reference sequence). The V gene lost 5 bases and the J gene lost 0 bases, with 14 bases spanning the gap. The CDR3 is 15 residues long. Here the CDR3 reads CASSPDPGSSYEQYF. The CDR3 DNA reads TGTGCCAGCAGCCCAGACCCGGGAAGCTCCTACGAGCAGTACTTC.

This rearrangement joins TRBV5-1 to TRBJ1-2; 7 nucleotides agree with TRBD1. The V gene end was trimmed by 4 bases and the J gene end by 2 bases; junction bases not matched to a gene: 8. Germline V gives CDR1 SGHRS, CDR2 YFSETQ. The CDR3 runs 15 residues. The DNA of the CDR3 is TGCGCCAGCAGCCCGGGACAGCTAAGAAACTATGGCTACACCTTC. Translation: CASSPGQLRNYGYTF.

The chain is built from TRBV11-2 and TRBJ1-1; 9 nucleotides align to TRBD1. The CDR3 totals 15 residues. V was clipped by 7 bases and J by 6 bases; unmatched bases: 12. Looked up from germline, CDR1 is SGHAT and CDR2 is FQNNGV. The CDR3 region is CASTPPGQGFSEAFF. CDR3 in DNA: TGTGCCAGCACCCCACCCGGACAGGGGTTCTCTGAAGCTTTCTTT.

This CDR3 is CASSPPGVGGTEAFF. CDR3 DNA: TGTGCCAGCAGTCCACCGGGAGTCGGTGGCACTGAAGCTTTCTTT. The genes are TRBV6-2 or TRBV6-3 and TRBJ1-1, with D unresolved. Trimming took 5 bases from V and 4 from J, leaving 17 bases between them. The CDR3 runs 15 residues. The germline CDR1 and CDR2 sequences are MNHEY and SVGEGT.

About this clone itself: A junction end diverges from the germline sequence, so it may reflect a read error. This sequence joins TRBV7-2 and TRBJ2-1, with a tentative D call TRBD2 (6 bases). CDR3 size: 16 residues. Germline CDR1 reads SGHTA; CDR2 reads FQGNSA. DNA of the CDR3: TGTGCCAGCGGCTTAGGCGTCGGGAGTCGGTTAGATGAGCAGTTCTTC. It yields the protein CASGLGVGSRLDEQFF.

The chain is built from TRBV7-2 and TRBJ2-3, with 9 bases lining up with TRBD1. This CDR3 has 15 residues. Trimming cost V 7 bases and J 3 bases; bases outside gene matches: 8. From germline, CDR1 is SGHTA and CDR2 FQGNSA. CDR3 nucleotides: TGTGCCAGCACCCAGGACAGGGGAAAAACAGATACGCAGTATTTT. Residues: CASTQDRGKTDTQYF. The full variable domain, its missing parts supplied by reference TRBV7-2 and TRBJ2-3, is GAGVSQSPSNKVTEKGKDVELRCDPISGHTALYWYRQSLGQGLEFLIYFQGNSAPDKSGLPSDRFSAERTGGSVSTLTIQRTQQEDSAVYLCASTQDRGKTDTQYFGPGTRLTVL.

This chain connects TRBV5-1 to TRBJ2-3, with 12 nucleotides matching TRBD2. This CDR3 has 18 residues. Losses at the gene ends were 1 base for V and 3 bases for J; bases not matched to a gene: 9. Per germline, CDR1 SGHRS and CDR2 YFSETQ. The CDR3 bases are TGCGCCAGCAGCTTGAACCGGACTAGCGGGACTTTGACAGATACGCAGTATTTT. Its protein is CASSLNRTSGTLTDTQYF.

The J gene is TRBJ2-7, the V gene TRBV24-1, with D perhaps matching TRBD2 (5 bases). The CDR3 length is 16 residues. Trimming cost V 3 bases and J 3 bases, with 17 bases left between them. CDR1 and CDR2 (germline): KGHDR, SFDVKD. The CDR3 reads CATSDPSVAGSYEQYF. The CDR3 DNA follows: TGTGCCACCAGTGATCCCTCTGTCGCGGGCAGCTACGAGCAGTACTTC.

V usage is TRBV3-1 (or the pseudogene TRBV3-2) and J usage is TRBJ1-1; perhaps TRBD1 as D (6 bases). Trimming took 7 bases from V and 5 from J, leaving 14 bases between them. In germline, CDR1 is LGHDT, CDR2 YNNKEL (reference sequence). This CDR3 contains 13 residues. The DNA of the CDR3 is TGTGCCAGCACCAAAACTACAGGGACTGAAGCTTTCTTT. Translation gives CASTKTTGTEAFF.

This sequence joins TRBV7-2 and TRBJ2-5, with D perhaps matching TRBD2 (6 bases). Germline V gene data show CDR1 as SGHTA and CDR2 as FQGNSA. The CDR3 runs 14 residues. V lost 2 bases and J lost 1, with 8 bases in between. The CDR3 here is CASSLYGGQETQYF. The CDR3 DNA reads as TGTGCCAGCAGCTTATACGGGGGCCAAGAGACCCAGTACTTC.

V usage is TRBV10-3 and J usage is TRBJ2-2; 7 bases are a match to TRBD2. Germline V gene data show CDR1 as ENHRY and CDR2 as SYGVKD. Trimming cost V 0 bases and J 9 bases; bases outside gene matches: 10. The CDR3 loop spans 16 amino acids. The chain's CDR3 is CAISESGGEDVRELFF. CDR3 DNA sequence: TGTGCCATCAGTGAGTCTGGGGGGGAGGACGTCAGGGAGCTGTTTTTT.

The CDR3 DNA reads TGTGCCAGCAGTTTTACTCGGACAGCACCTTATGGCTACACCTTC. Amino acids: CASSFTRTAPYGYTF. The chain is built from TRBV6-5 and TRBJ1-2, with D perhaps TRBD1 (6 bases). Germline values: CDR1 MNHEY, CDR2 SVGAGI. There are 15 residues in the CDR3. Between the trimmed V and J ends, which lost 4 bases and 5 bases, there was a span of 17 bases.

The rearrangement joins TRBV5-5 to TRBJ1-3; D gene unclear. The CDR3 length is 19 residues. Trimming removed 3 bases from V and 0 bases from J, with 22 bases in between. Germline CDR1 is SGHKS and CDR2 is YYEKEE (reference sequence). For the CDR3, the DNA is TGTGCCAGCAGCTCCCTATTTCGATTATCCATGTTCTCTGGAAACACCATATATTTT. Translation: CASSSLFRLSMFSGNTIYF.

This sequence joins TRBV10-3 and TRBJ2-3, with D possibly TRBD1 on 5 matching bases. V lost 3 bases to trimming and J lost 4 bases, with 14 bases between them. CDR1 is ENHRY and CDR2 is SYGVKD in the germline V gene. The CDR3 length is 15 residues. CDR3 DNA: TGTGCCATCAGTGAAGTGGATGGGGCGGCAGATACGCAGTATTTT. Translated: CAISEVDGAADTQYF.